This T cell receptor (beta chain) was recorded in a study of blood T cells in healthy people across ages. The study, taken as a whole, reports: Comparison with aged donors showed that long-lived donors had more naive CD4+ cells and higher diversity.

V lost 3 bases, J lost 8 bases, and 23 bases lay in between. Per the germline V gene, CDR1 is SQVTM and CDR2 is ANQGSEA. The CDR3 totals 16 residues. Through a sample-barcoded 5' primer and a J-beta primer mix, a second PCR was run for roughly 6 to 12 cycles. MiXCR was run by TCRdb on the 5' RACE reads, yielding one entry per CDR3 protein. The repertoire holds around 650,000 distinct CDR3 sequences, with about 43% as singletons. On this clonotype: Its antigen is not identified.

V and J are TRBV29-1 and TRBJ2-1; D might be TRBD2 (5 bases). The sequenced material came from blood. This TCR derives from a man older than 75 in good health. In nucleotides, the CDR3 is TGCAGCGTTGATAATGTGGAAGGGAGCCGGATCGATGAGCAGTTCTTC. It encodes CSVDNVEGSRIDEQFF.